The clone carrying this T cell receptor beta chain was seen only once. What it recognizes is unknown. The data were taken from a study of radiotherapy plus CTLA-4 blockade in lung cancer. Study-level findings and limits: Tumor-derived TCR clones expanded in blood after radiotherapy plus ipilimumab.

Per the germline V gene, CDR1 is MNHNS and CDR2 is SASEGT. V was clipped by 4 bases and J by 3 bases; unmatched bases: 11. This CDR3 region has 17 residues. Clones were sequenced by immunoSEQ multiplex PCR, and TCRdb holds only the in-frame ones, with some missing. The sample shows 56,000 or so clones, less than 80% of them seen only once. This receptor was taken from a human donor with non-small cell lung cancer who had a complete response to radiotherapy plus ipilimumab. Material: peripheral blood, obtained from a patient treated with radiotherapy plus ipilimumab. V usage is TRBV6-1 and J usage is TRBJ1-1, with 10 bases identical to TRBD1. The CDR3 is CASSVGTGAARYTEAFF. The DNA for the CDR3 is TGTGCCAGCAGTGTGGGGACAGGGGCGGCGCGATACACTGAAGCTTTCTTT.